Below, 30 T cell receptor beta chains from the same sample are listed, as sequenced in a study of Tregs in tolerant kidney transplant recipients. Method: immunoSEQ multiplex PCR; TCRdb's copy keeps in-frame clones and lacks some. Found here are some 250,000 clones, more than 65% of them singletons; the top ten hold less than 0.75%. The sequenced material came from CD4+ T cells from blood. The receptor source for this set is a human donor in good health.

The chain employs TRBV7-9 and TRBJ2-5; 8 nucleotides align to TRBD2. Trimming cost V 4 bases and J 1 base; bases outside gene matches: 8. The CDR3 has 16 amino acids. CDR1 is SEHNR and CDR2 is FQNEAQ in the germline V gene (reference sequence). The CDR3 loop reads CASSSGGATLQETQYF. As DNA, the CDR3 is TGTGCCAGCAGCTCCGGGGGGGCAACTCTCCAAGAGACCCAGTACTTC.

The chain joins TRBV5-1 to TRBJ1-3; D not certain. The CDR3 length is 14 residues. Between the trimmed V and J ends, which lost 6 bases and 2 bases, there was a span of 12 bases. Germline V lookup: CDR1 SGHRS, CDR2 YFSETQ. This chain's CDR3 is CASKERSAGNTIYF. The CDR3 DNA reads TGCGCCAGCAAAGAGAGGTCGGCTGGAAACACCATATATTTT.

V gene TRBV4-1 combines with J gene TRBJ2-1; D remains ambiguous. Germline CDR1 MGHRA, CDR2 YSYEKL. CDR3 length: 17 residues. V lost 3 bases and J lost 0, with 15 bases in between. CDR3 DNA: TGCGCCAGCAGCCAGGACGGCGGTCGAACCTCCTACAATGAGCAGTTCTTC. The encoded protein is CASSQDGGRTSYNEQFF.

This chain connects TRBV18 to TRBJ2-2; perhaps TRBD2 as D (6 bases). CDR1 KGHSH and CDR2 LQKENI come from the germline V gene. The ends were cut back, 0 bases at V and 4 bases at J, with 9 bases in the middle. The CDR3 sequence is 15 residues long. In nucleotides, the CDR3 is TGTGCCAGCTCACCACCGGGACTTCTCACCGGGGAGCTGTTTTTT. Translation gives CASSPPGLLTGELFF.

The V gene is TRBV9, the J gene TRBJ1-1; D is perhaps TRBD1 (5 bases). The germline V and J ends were trimmed by 2 bases and 7 bases, with 12 bases remaining between them. The CDR3 has 13 residues. Germline V gene data show CDR1 as SGDLS and CDR2 as YYNGEE. In DNA form, the CDR3 reads TGTGCCAGCAGCGTTCAGGGCTACGGTGAAGCTTTCTTT. This codes for CASSVQGYGEAFF.

This chain joins TRBV18 and TRBJ2-2; tentative D call: TRBD2 (6 bases). The CDR3 loop spans 15 amino acids. In germline, CDR1 is KGHSH, CDR2 LQKENI. Trimming took off 4 bases at V and 5 bases at J, with 14 bases between the two ends. CDR3 protein: CASSRAGRGTGELFF. As DNA, the CDR3 is TGTGCCAGCTCACGGGCGGGAAGAGGAACCGGGGAGCTGTTTTTT.

Only a few counts were recorded for this clone. CDR3 amino acids: CASSLIGTGKTYEQYF. The CDR3 nucleotides are TGTGCCAGCAGCTTAATCGGGACAGGGAAAACCTACGAGCAGTACTTC. This chain uses TRBV7-9 with TRBJ2-7, with TRBD1 identical over 9 bases. J lost 2 bases, V lost 2 bases, and 7 bases had no gene match. The CDR3 is made up of 16 amino acids. Germline lookup yields CDR1 SEHNR and CDR2 FQNEAQ (reference sequence).

This chain uses TRBV30 with TRBJ1-1; D call uncertain. The CDR3 extends over 14 amino acids. V was clipped by 0 bases and J by 0 bases, with 8 bases between them. CDR1 and CDR2 from the germline V gene are GTSNPN and SVGIG (reference sequence). CDR3 sequence: CAWSVSRMNTEAFF. The CDR3 region has the DNA TGTGCCTGGAGTGTAAGTCGGATGAACACTGAAGCTTTCTTT.

This CDR3 reads CASSPLLVAGGHNEQFF. The CDR3 DNA reads TGTGCCAGCAGCCCGCTCCTTGTAGCGGGGGGACACAATGAGCAGTTCTTC. The chain is built from TRBV7-8 and TRBJ2-1; 10 bases map to TRBD2. Germline V gene sequence: CDR1 SGHVS, CDR2 FQNEAQ. The CDR3 covers 17 residues. After removal of 5 bases from V and 5 bases from J, the junction contained 12 bases not matched to a gene.

The CDR3 sequence: CATSRGGLNYGYTF. The CDR3 DNA follows: TGTGCCACCTCTCGTGGAGGTCTTAACTATGGCTACACCTTC. The genes are TRBV15 and TRBJ1-2, with no clear D. In germline, CDR1 is LNHNV, CDR2 YYDKDF (reference sequence). V was cut by 8 bases and J by 1 base, with 14 bases left in between. CDR3 length: 14 amino acids.

The chain carries TRBV6-5 and TRBJ2-5; 8 bases agree with TRBD2. V lost 2 bases and J lost 2; bases outside the gene matches: 4. Germline CDR1 is MNHEY and CDR2 is SVGAGI. The CDR3 consists of 15 residues. DNA of the CDR3: TGTGCCAGCAGTTACGAGGGACTAGAGCAAGAGACCCAGTACTTC. It yields the protein CASSYEGLEQETQYF.

This clone was recorded a few times. This chain links TRBV2 with TRBJ1-1; D gene uncertain. The ends were cut back, 3 bases at V and 1 base at J, with 0 bases in the middle. The germline CDR1 and CDR2 sequences are SNHLY and FYNNEI. CDR3 length: 11 residues. The CDR3: CASSENTEAFF. CDR3 nucleotide sequence: TGTGCCAGCAGTGAGAACACTGAAGCTTTCTTT. Full variable domain (outside the CDR3, taken from reference TRBV2 and TRBJ1-1): EPEVTQTPSHQVTQMGQEVILRCVPISNHLYFYWYRQILGQKVEFLVSFYNNEISEKSEIFDDQFSVERPDGSNFTLKIRSTKLEDSAMYFCASSENTEAFFGQGTRLTVV.

J is TRBJ1-4 and V is TRBV4-1, with 9 bases lining up with TRBD1. Germline assignment: CDR1 MGHRA and CDR2 YSYEKL. Trimming removed 5 bases from V and 10 bases from J; junction bases left unmatched: 11. The CDR3 has 15 amino acids. CDR3 region: CASSGRQGGEGKLFF. In nucleotides, the CDR3 is TGCGCCAGCAGCGGGCGACAGGGGGGAGAAGGAAAACTGTTTTTT.

The rearrangement joins TRBV5-1 to TRBJ1-1; 8 nucleotides line up with TRBD1. CDR1 and CDR2 from the germline V gene are SGHRS and YFSETQ. The V gene end was trimmed by 4 bases and the J gene end by 0 bases; junction bases not matched to a gene: 2. The CDR3 length is 14 residues. Here the CDR3 reads CASSGQGLNTEAFF. DNA for the CDR3: TGCGCCAGCAGCGGACAGGGACTGAACACTGAAGCTTTCTTT.

The rearrangement uses TRBV18 and TRBJ1-4; a possible D gene is TRBD1 (5 bases). Trimming pared 2 bases from V and 7 bases from J, leaving 17 bases between. CDR3 length: 16 amino acids. Germline CDR1 is KGHSH and CDR2 is LQKENI. The CDR3 bases are TGTGCCAGCTCACCAGGGGGTCCCTCCGAGGGTGAAAAACTGTTTTTT. It specifies CASSPGGPSEGEKLFF.

This sequence joins TRBV13 and TRBJ1-4; 9 nucleotides agree with TRBD1. J gave up 8 bases and V 5 bases, and 15 bases lay outside the gene matches. The CDR3 is 17 amino acids. CDR1 and CDR2 from the germline V gene are PRHDT and FYEKMQ (reference sequence). The CDR3 DNA reads as TGTGCCAGCAGCCTGGGGTCCCCCGGGACAGGGAACGAAAAACTGTTTTTT. Amino acids: CASSLGSPGTGNEKLFF.

The rearrangement joins TRBV6-5 to TRBJ2-7; TRBD1 matches 8 bases. The CDR3 is 14 amino acids. V was pared by 7 bases and J by 2 bases, with 7 bases of the junction left unmatched. Germline V gives CDR1 MNHEY, CDR2 SVGAGI. In DNA, the CDR3 is TGTGCCAGCAATGGACAGGGTTATCCCTACGAGCAGTACTTC. Protein sequence: CASNGQGYPYEQYF.

The chain carries TRBV7-2 and TRBJ1-1, with a weak D call TRBD1 (5 bases). V was shortened by 4 bases and J by 0 bases, with 15 bases between the two germline ends. This CDR3 has 16 amino acids. CDR1 SGHTA and CDR2 FQGNSA come from the germline V gene. For the CDR3, the DNA is TGTGCCAGCAGCTCCCAGGTAACAGGACTGAACACTGAAGCTTTCTTT. Its translation: CASSSQVTGLNTEAFF.

The chain is built from TRBV5-6 and TRBJ2-6, with D unresolved. The germline V and J ends were trimmed by 1 base and 0 bases, with 2 bases remaining between them. From germline, CDR1 is SGHDT and CDR2 YYEEEE. The CDR3 totals 14 residues. CDR3 DNA: TGTGCCAGCAGCTTGATCTCTGGGGCCAACGTCCTGACTTTC. Residues: CASSLISGANVLTF.

Of note for this clone: One end of the junction is discordant with germline, which a read error may explain. Other DNA sequences from this sample encode an identical CDR3 as well. The chain has TRBV2 and TRBJ1-6; 10 bases map to TRBD1. CDR1 is SNHLY, CDR2 FYNNEI, per germline. This CDR3 spans 15 amino acids. The CDR3 DNA reads TGTGCCAGCAGTCCATTGGGACAGGGGAATTCTCCCCTCCACTTT. Protein: CASSPLGQGNSPLHF.

This chain uses TRBV4-2 with TRBJ2-3; D gene unclear. CDR3 length: 14 residues. V was clipped by 1 base and J by 1 base, with 6 bases between them. The germline V gene encodes CDR1 LGHNA and CDR2 YNFKEQ. The CDR3 loop is CASSQVMGTDTQYF. CDR3 in DNA: TGTGCCAGCAGCCAAGTAATGGGCACAGATACGCAGTATTTT.

The chain carries TRBV5-1 and TRBJ2-7; TRBD2 matches at 12 bases. The V and J ends lost 5 bases and 7 bases, in that order; junction bases with no gene match: 4. This CDR3 has 13 amino acids. CDR1 is SGHRS and CDR2 is YFSETQ in the germline V gene. As DNA, the CDR3 is TGCGCCAGCAGACTAGCGGGAGGAAATGAGCAGTACTTC. Its protein is CASRLAGGNEQYF.

The chain couples TRBV27 to TRBJ1-5; D uncertain. The CDR3 spans 14 residues. The ends were cut back, 4 bases at V and 0 bases at J, with 7 bases in the middle. CDR1 is MNHEY, CDR2 SMNVEV, per germline (reference sequence). The CDR3 loop reads CASSSQYSNQPQHF. The DNA of the CDR3 is TGTGCCAGCAGTTCTCAATATAGCAATCAGCCCCAGCATTTT.

This sequence joins TRBV18 and TRBJ2-7; D gene unclear. CDR1 and CDR2 (germline): KGHSH, LQKENI. CDR3 length equals 14 residues. The V end was cut by 3 bases, the J end by 2 bases, with 11 bases between. The CDR3 loop reads CASSPPTPPYEQYF. The CDR3 DNA sequence: TGTGCCAGCTCACCGCCGACACCGCCCTACGAGCAGTACTTC. Together with reference TRBV18 and TRBJ2-7, the CDR3 gives the full variable domain: NAGVMQNPRHLVRRRGQEARLRCSPMKGHSHVYWYRQLPEEGLKFMVYLQKENIIDESGMPKERFSAEFPKEGPSILRIQQVVRGDSAAYFCASSPPTPPYEQYFGPGTRLTVT.

V usage is TRBV6-5 and J usage is TRBJ1-3, with unresolved D. Germline-derived CDR1 and CDR2 are MNHEY and SVGAGI. Trimming took off 2 bases at V and 4 bases at J, with 9 bases between the two ends. The CDR3 spans 14 residues. The CDR3 loop reads CASSYDRSGNTIYF. The CDR3 DNA follows: TGTGCCAGCAGTTACGACCGCTCAGGAAACACCATATATTTT.

This chain joins TRBV13 and TRBJ1-3; D is perhaps TRBD1 (6 bases). V lost 5 bases and J 4 bases, leaving 21 bases between the germline ends. CDR3 size: 17 residues. From germline, CDR1 is PRHDT and CDR2 FYEKMQ (reference sequence). The CDR3 DNA reads TGTGCCAGCAGCCTATATCGGAGAACAGGGCCCGGAAACACCATATATTTT. Its translation is CASSLYRRTGPGNTIYF.

The gene calls are TRBV12-2 and TRBJ2-2; TRBD1, the table's D call, lacks a check against the DNA. TRBV12-2 is a documented pseudogene. CDR3 length: 13 amino acids. Written as DNA, the CDR3 is TGTGCCAAACCCCACAGGAACACCGGGGAGCTGTTTTTT. Translation gives CAKPHRNTGELFF.

The CDR3 loop reads CASSYETGRSYEQYF. CDR3 nucleotide sequence: TGTGCCAGCAGTTACGAGACAGGGAGGTCCTACGAGCAGTACTTC. The chain combines TRBV6-6 with TRBJ2-7, with D perhaps TRBD1 (7 bases). The CDR3 runs to 15 residues. The V gene lost 2 bases and the J gene lost 1 base, with 12 bases spanning the gap. Germline V CDR1 and CDR2: MNHNY, SVGAGI (reference sequence).

This chain connects TRBV29-1 to TRBJ1-2; 11 bases map to TRBD1. Germline trimming cut 5 bases from V and 3 bases from J; bases unmatched to any gene: 5. CDR1 SQVTM and CDR2 ANQGSEA come from the germline V gene. The CDR3 is 14 amino acids. The CDR3 DNA reads TGCAGCGTTCGGACAGGGGGCGCCGACTATGGCTACACCTTC. Translating gives CSVRTGGADYGYTF.

The chain recombines TRBV5-1 with TRBJ2-3; 7 bases line up with TRBD2. V lost 4 bases and J lost 4; bases outside the gene matches: 15. CDR3 length: 17 amino acids. In germline, CDR1 is SGHRS, CDR2 YFSETQ. The CDR3 protein is CASSRGRATAGADTQYF. In DNA, the CDR3 is TGCGCCAGCAGCCGTGGGAGGGCTACCGCCGGCGCAGATACGCAGTATTTT.